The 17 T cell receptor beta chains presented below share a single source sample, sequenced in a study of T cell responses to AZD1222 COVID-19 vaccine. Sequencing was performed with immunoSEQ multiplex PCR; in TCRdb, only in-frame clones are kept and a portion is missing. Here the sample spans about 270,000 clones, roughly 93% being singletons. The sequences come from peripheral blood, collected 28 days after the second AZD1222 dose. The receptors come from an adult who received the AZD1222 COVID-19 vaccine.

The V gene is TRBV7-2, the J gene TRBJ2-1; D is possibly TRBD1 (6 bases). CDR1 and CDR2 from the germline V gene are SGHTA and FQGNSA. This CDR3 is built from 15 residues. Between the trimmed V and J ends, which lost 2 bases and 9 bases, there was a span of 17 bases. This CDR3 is CASSLWTVPFGEQFF. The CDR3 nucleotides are TGTGCCAGCAGCTTATGGACAGTGCCTTTTGGTGAGCAGTTCTTC.

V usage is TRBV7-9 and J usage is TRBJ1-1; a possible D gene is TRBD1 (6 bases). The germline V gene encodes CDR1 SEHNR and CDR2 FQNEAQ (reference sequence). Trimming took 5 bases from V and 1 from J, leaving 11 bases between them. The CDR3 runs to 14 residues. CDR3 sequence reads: CASSAQGRNTEAFF. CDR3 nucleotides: TGTGCCAGCAGCGCACAGGGAAGGAACACTGAAGCTTTCTTT.

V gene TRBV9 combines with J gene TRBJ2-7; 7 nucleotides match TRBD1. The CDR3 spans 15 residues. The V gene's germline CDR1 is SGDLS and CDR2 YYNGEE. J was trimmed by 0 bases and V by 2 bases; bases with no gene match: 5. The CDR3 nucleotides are TGTGCCAGCAGCGTCGGTCAGGGGGACTCCTACGAGCAGTACTTC. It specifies CASSVGQGDSYEQYF.

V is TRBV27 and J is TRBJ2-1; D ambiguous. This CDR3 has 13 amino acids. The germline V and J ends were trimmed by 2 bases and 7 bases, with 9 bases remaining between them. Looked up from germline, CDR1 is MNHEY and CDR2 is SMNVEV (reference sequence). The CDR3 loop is CASSLVVGNEQFF. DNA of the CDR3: TGTGCCAGCAGTTTAGTGGTGGGGAATGAGCAGTTCTTC.

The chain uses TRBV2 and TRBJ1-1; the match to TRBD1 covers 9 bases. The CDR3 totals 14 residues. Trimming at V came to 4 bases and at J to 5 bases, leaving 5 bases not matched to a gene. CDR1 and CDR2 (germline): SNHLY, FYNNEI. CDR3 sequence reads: CASSAGQGRTEAFF. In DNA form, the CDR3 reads TGTGCCAGCAGTGCTGGACAGGGGAGGACTGAAGCTTTCTTT.

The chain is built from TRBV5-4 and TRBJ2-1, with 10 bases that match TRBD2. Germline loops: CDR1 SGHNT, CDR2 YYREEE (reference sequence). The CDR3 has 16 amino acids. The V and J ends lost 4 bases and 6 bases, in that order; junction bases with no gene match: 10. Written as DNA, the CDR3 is TGTGCCAGCAGCCCGGAGAGCGGGGGGGCCTTCAATGAGCAGTTCTTC. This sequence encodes CASSPESGGAFNEQFF. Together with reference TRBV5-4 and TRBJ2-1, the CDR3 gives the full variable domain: ETGVTQSPTHLIKTRGQQVTLRCSSQSGHNTVSWYQQALGQGPQFIFQYYREEENGRGNFPPRFSGLQFPNYSSELNVNALELDDSALYLCASSPESGGAFNEQFFGPGTRLTVL.

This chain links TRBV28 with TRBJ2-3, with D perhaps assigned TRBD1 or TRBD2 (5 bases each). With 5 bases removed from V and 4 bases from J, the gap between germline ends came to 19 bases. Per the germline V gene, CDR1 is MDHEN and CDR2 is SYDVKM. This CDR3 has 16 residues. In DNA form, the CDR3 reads TGTGCCAGCAGTCCACCCCTCGCAGGGAGCCCAGATACGCAGTATTTT. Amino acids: CASSPPLAGSPDTQYF.

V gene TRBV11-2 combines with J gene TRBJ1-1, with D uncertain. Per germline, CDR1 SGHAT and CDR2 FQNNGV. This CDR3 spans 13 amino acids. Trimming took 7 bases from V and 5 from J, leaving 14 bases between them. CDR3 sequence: CASTTIWGTEAFF. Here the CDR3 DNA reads TGTGCCAGCACCACTATATGGGGAACTGAAGCTTTCTTT.

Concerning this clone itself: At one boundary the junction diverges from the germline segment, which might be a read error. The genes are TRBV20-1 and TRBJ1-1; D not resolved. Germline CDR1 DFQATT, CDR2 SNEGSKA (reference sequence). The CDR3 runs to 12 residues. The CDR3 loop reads CSASGGNTEAFF. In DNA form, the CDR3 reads TGCAGTGCAAGTGGAGGGAACACTGAAGCCTTCTTT.

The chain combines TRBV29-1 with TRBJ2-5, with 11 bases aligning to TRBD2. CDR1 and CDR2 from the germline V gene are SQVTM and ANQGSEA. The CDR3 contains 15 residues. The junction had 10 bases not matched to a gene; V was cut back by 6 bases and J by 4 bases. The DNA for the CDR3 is TGCAGCGTCTGTACTAGCGGGGGTTTCGGAGAGACCCAGTACTTC. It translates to CSVCTSGGFGETQYF.

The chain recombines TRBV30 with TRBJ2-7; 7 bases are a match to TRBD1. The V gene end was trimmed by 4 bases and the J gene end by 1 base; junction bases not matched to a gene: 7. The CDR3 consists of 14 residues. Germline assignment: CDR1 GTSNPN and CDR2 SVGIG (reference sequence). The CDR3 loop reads CAWKRQGSSYEQYF. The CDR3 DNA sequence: TGTGCCTGGAAGAGACAGGGCAGTTCCTACGAGCAGTACTTC. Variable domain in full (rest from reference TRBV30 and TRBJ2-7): SQTIHQWPATLVQPVGSPLSLECTVEGTSNPNLYWYRQAAGRGLQLLFYSVGIGQISSEVPQNLSASRPQDRQFILSSKKLLLSDSGFYLCAWKRQGSSYEQYFGPGTRLTVT.

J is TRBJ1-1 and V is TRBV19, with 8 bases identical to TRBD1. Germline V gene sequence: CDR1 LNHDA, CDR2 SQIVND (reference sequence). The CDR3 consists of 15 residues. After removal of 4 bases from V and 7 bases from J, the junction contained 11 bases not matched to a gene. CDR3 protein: CASSNNIRTGYEAFF. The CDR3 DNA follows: TGTGCCAGTAGTAATAATATTAGGACAGGGTATGAAGCTTTCTTT.

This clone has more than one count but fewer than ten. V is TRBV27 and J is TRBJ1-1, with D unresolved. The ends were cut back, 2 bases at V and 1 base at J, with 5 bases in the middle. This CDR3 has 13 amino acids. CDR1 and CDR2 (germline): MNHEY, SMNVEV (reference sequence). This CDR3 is CASSLRENTEAFF. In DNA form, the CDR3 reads TGTGCCAGCAGTTTACGGGAGAACACTGAAGCTTTCTTT.

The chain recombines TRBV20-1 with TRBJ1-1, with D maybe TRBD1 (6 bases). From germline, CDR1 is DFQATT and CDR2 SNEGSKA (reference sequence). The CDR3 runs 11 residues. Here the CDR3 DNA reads TGCAGGGGAGGAGGGGGCACTGAAGCTTTCTTT. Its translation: CRGGGGTEAFF.

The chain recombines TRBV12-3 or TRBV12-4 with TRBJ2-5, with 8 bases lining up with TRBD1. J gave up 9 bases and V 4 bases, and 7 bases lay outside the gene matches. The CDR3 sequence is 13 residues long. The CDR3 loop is CASSYRGEAAQYF. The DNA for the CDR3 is TGTGCCAGCAGTTACAGGGGGGAGGCGGCCCAGTACTTC.

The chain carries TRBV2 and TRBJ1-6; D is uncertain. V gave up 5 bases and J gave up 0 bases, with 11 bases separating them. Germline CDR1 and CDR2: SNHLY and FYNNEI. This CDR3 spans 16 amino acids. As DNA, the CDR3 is TGTGCCAGCAGTCCAGTGATGAGCTCCTATAATTCACCCCTCCACTTT. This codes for CASSPVMSSYNSPLHF.

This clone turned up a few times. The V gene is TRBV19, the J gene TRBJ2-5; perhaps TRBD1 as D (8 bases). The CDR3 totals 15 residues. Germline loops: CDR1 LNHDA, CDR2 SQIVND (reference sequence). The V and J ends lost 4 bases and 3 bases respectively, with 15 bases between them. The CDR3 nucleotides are TGTGCCAGTAGTACCGGACAGGGAGGGAAAGAGACCCAGTACTTC. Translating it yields CASSTGQGGKETQYF.